Presented here are 18 T cell receptor beta chains from one specimen sequenced in a study of PD-1 blockade in mismatch repair-deficient tumors. The assay was immunoSEQ multiplex PCR, and TCRdb's table has in-frame clones only and misses some. The table shows over 75,000 clones, with about 84% occurring only once. The sequenced sample was peripheral blood, obtained 12 weeks after starting pembrolizumab. These receptors all come from an adult with mismatch repair-deficient cancer.

Of note for this clone: One base away lies a much larger clone, so this may be a sequencing read error. This chain joins TRBV10-2 and TRBJ1-1; 8 nucleotides agree with TRBD1. Trimming at V came to 10 bases and at J to 4 bases, leaving 8 bases not matched to a gene. CDR3 length equals 13 residues. Germline V gene sequence: CDR1 WSHSY, CDR2 SAAADI. The CDR3 DNA follows: TGCGCCACGCCACGACAGGGGCGCACTGAAGCTTTCTTT. Residues: CATPRQGRTEAFF.

The chain joins TRBV5-3 to TRBJ1-5; D not certain. TRBV5-3 is an open reading frame, and its role is uncertain. This CDR3 has 15 amino acids. The V and J ends lost 1 base and 2 bases respectively, with 10 bases between them. Here the CDR3 DNA reads TGTGCCAGAAGCTTGCGACCCTGGGGCAATCAGCCCCAGCATTTT. It codes for CARSLRPWGNQPQHF.

The chain uses TRBV5-6 and TRBJ1-1; D unresolved. Germline V gene data show CDR1 as SGHDT and CDR2 as YYEEEE. Trimming took 4 bases from V and 6 from J, leaving 7 bases between them. The CDR3 totals 11 residues. CDR3 sequence (DNA): TGTGCCAGCAGCAAGGACCCTGAAGCTTTCTTT. Residues: CASSKDPEAFF.

This clone was seen a few times. J is TRBJ2-5 and V is TRBV7-9, with 12 positions matching TRBD2. Losses at the gene ends were 5 bases for V and 13 bases for J; bases not matched to a gene: 11. CDR3 size: 14 residues. Germline assignment: CDR1 SEHNR and CDR2 FQNEAQ (reference sequence). The CDR3 DNA sequence: TGTGCCAGCAGCCCGGGACTAGCGGGCCGGTATACGTACTTC. Translation: CASSPGLAGRYTYF.

The rearrangement joins TRBV10-3 to TRBJ2-7; TRBD2 matches 7 bases. The V and J ends lost 6 bases and 3 bases, in that order; junction bases with no gene match: 8. Germline lookup yields CDR1 ENHRY and CDR2 SYGVKD. The CDR3 has 14 residues. As DNA, the CDR3 is TGTGCCATCAGCCCCGGACTAGGGATCTACGAGCAGTACTTC. Its translation is CAISPGLGIYEQYF.

V usage is TRBV2 and J usage is TRBJ2-7, with 8 bases that match TRBD1. CDR3 length: 12 amino acids. Germline V CDR1 and CDR2: SNHLY, FYNNEI. V gave up 3 bases and J gave up 6 bases; unmatched junction bases: 1. CDR3 DNA sequence: TGTGCCAGCAGTGAGGGGACAGGCGAGCAGTACTTC. Residues: CASSEGTGEQYF.

The rearrangement links TRBV21-1 to TRBJ1-5; TRBD1 is the table's D call and was not checked against the DNA. TRBV21-1 is flagged as a pseudogene. This CDR3 has 16 amino acids. CDR3 amino acids: CASSNRDRNWDQPQHF. The CDR3, as DNA: TGTGCCAGCAGCAACCGAGACAGGAATTGGGATCAGCCCCAGCATTTT.

This clone was observed a few times. For the CDR3, the DNA is TGTGCCAGCAGCTTCCTGACGGATGAAAAACTGTTTTTT. Residues: CASSFLTDEKLFF. J is TRBJ1-4 and V is TRBV7-2, with no clear D. Germline V gene sequence: CDR1 SGHTA, CDR2 FQGNSA. The CDR3 extends over 13 amino acids. The V end lost 3 bases, the J end lost 6 bases, and 8 bases lay between the germline ends.

The chain employs TRBV2 and TRBJ2-7; no clear D gene. The CDR3 is 14 residues long. V was trimmed by 5 bases and J by 5 bases, leaving 16 bases between them. CDR1 and CDR2 (germline): SNHLY, FYNNEI. For the CDR3, the DNA is TGTGCCAGCAGTACCATGTTTGGCCGCCACGAGCAGTACTTC. It yields the protein CASSTMFGRHEQYF.

The chain employs TRBV9 and TRBJ2-1, with D possibly TRBD2 on 6 matching bases. Germline lookup yields CDR1 SGDLS and CDR2 YYNGEE. CDR3 length: 15 residues. V was clipped by 0 bases and J by 8 bases, with 15 bases between them. CDR3 residues: CASSVVDGSGDEQFF. The CDR3, as DNA: TGTGCCAGCAGCGTAGTCGACGGGAGTGGCGATGAGCAGTTCTTC.

In its sample, this clone was seen a few times. The rearrangement links TRBV6-5 to TRBJ2-7; D is perhaps TRBD1 (6 bases). CDR3 length: 13 residues. The ends were cut back, 6 bases at V and 2 bases at J, with 11 bases in the middle. Germline assignment: CDR1 MNHEY and CDR2 SVGAGI. The CDR3 reads CASRHRDPYEQYF. The CDR3 DNA sequence: TGTGCCAGCAGACACAGGGATCCCTACGAGCAGTACTTC.

The chain uses TRBV5-8 and TRBJ2-7; 7 positions agree with TRBD2. J gave up 6 bases and V 1 base, and 4 bases lay outside the gene matches. CDR1 and CDR2 from the germline V gene are SGHTS and YDEGEE. The CDR3 extends over 13 amino acids. The CDR3 coding sequence is TGTGCCAGCAGCTTGCGGCGGGAGAGCGAGCAGTACTTC. Translated, it gives CASSLRRESEQYF.

The chain links TRBV7-3 to TRBJ2-7; the D call may be TRBD1 or TRBD2 (6 bases each). The V end lost 4 bases, the J end lost 5 bases, and 18 bases lay between the germline ends. The CDR3 totals 15 residues. CDR1 is SGHTA and CDR2 is FQGTGA in the germline V gene. In nucleotides, the CDR3 is TGTGCCAGCAGCTCCACGGGGGCGGCCTATGACGAGCAGTACTTC. Translating gives CASSSTGAAYDEQYF.

A few counts support this clone. The rearrangement joins TRBV19 to TRBJ1-1; D not resolved. CDR3 length: 10 residues. Looked up from germline, CDR1 is LNHDA and CDR2 is SQIVND (reference sequence). With 8 bases removed from V and 7 bases from J, the gap between germline ends came to 8 bases. CDR3 bases: TGTGCCAGTGGGCAGAGTGAAGCTTTCTTT. Protein: CASGQSEAFF.

The rearrangement joins TRBV30 to TRBJ2-5; a possible D gene is TRBD1 (5 bases). Germline V gene lookup returns CDR1 GTSNPN and CDR2 SVGIG (reference sequence). This CDR3 has 13 amino acids. Trimming took off 5 bases at V and 4 bases at J, with 14 bases between the two ends. In DNA form, the CDR3 reads TGTGCCTGGGCCCCCCCAGGGCGAGAGACCCAGTACTTC. It yields the protein CAWAPPGRETQYF.

The genes are TRBV6-5 and TRBJ2-7, with D possibly TRBD2 on 6 matching bases. The CDR3 is made up of 15 amino acids. Germline V gene data show CDR1 as MNHEY and CDR2 as SVGAGI. V was cut by 0 bases and J by 2 bases, with 11 bases left in between. The CDR3 coding sequence is TGTGCCAGCAGTTACTCGCCGGGGGAGGCCTACGAGCAGTACTTC. Its translation: CASSYSPGEAYEQYF.

This CDR3 is CASGNSLAGGSYEQYF. CDR3 sequence (DNA): TGTGCTAGTGGTAATAGTCTAGCGGGAGGGTCCTACGAGCAGTACTTC. The chain joins TRBV12-5 to TRBJ2-7; 12 positions agree with TRBD2. The CDR3 has 16 amino acids. The V and J ends lost 5 bases and 1 base, in that order; junction bases with no gene match: 6. Germline V CDR1 and CDR2: LGHNT, FRNRAP.

This clone has more than one count but fewer than ten. The rearrangement uses TRBV27 and TRBJ1-2; a weak D match, TRBD1 (6 bases). This CDR3 is built from 14 residues. V lost 2 bases to trimming and J lost 5 bases, with 12 bases between them. Germline V gene data show CDR1 as MNHEY and CDR2 as SMNVEV (reference sequence). The CDR3 region has the DNA TGTGCCAGCAGTTTAAAGCCGGGGGCATATGGCTACACCTTC. Its protein is CASSLKPGAYGYTF.